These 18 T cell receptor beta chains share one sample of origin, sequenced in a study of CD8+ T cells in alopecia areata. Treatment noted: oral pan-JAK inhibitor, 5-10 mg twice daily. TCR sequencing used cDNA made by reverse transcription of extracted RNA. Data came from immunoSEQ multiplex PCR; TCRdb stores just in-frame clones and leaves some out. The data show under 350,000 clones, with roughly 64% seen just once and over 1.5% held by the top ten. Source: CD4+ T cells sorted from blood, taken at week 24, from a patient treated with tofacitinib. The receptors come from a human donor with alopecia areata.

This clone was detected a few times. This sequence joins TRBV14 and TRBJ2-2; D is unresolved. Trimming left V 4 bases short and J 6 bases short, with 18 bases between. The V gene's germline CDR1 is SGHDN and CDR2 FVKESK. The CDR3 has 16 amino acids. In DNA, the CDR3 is TGTGCCAGCAGCCTATCCCCGACACCCGTCGCCGGGGAGCTGTTTTTT. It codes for CASSLSPTPVAGELFF.

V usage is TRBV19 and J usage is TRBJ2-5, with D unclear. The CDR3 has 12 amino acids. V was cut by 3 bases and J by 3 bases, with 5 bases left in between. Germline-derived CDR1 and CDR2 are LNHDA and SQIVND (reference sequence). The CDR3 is CASSMVEETQYF. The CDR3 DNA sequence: TGTGCCAGTAGTATGGTGGAAGAGACCCAGTACTTC.

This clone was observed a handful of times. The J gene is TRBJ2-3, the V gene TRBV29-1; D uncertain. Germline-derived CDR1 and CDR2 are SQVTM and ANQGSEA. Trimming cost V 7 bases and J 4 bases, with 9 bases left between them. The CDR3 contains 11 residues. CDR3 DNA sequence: TGCAGCGGGGCTCCGCCAGATACGCAGTATTTT. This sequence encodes CSGAPPDTQYF.

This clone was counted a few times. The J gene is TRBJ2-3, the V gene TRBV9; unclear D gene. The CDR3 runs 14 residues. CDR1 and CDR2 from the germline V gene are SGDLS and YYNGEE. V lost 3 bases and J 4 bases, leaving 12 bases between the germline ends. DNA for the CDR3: TGTGCCAGCAGCGGAGCTAGAGTCGCAGATACGCAGTATTTT. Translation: CASSGARVADTQYF. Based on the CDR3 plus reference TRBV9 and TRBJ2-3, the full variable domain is DSGVTQTPKHLITATGQRVTLRCSPRSGDLSVYWYQQSLDQGLQFLIQYYNGEERAKGNILERFSAQQFPDLHSELNLSSLELGDSALYFCASSGARVADTQYFGPGTRLTVL.

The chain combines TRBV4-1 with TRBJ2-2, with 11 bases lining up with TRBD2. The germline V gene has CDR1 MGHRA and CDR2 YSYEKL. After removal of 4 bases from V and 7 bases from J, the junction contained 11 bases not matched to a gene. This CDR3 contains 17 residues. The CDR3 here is CASSLPIAGGHSGELFF. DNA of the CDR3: TGCGCCAGCAGCCTCCCCATAGCGGGGGGGCATAGCGGGGAGCTGTTTTTT.

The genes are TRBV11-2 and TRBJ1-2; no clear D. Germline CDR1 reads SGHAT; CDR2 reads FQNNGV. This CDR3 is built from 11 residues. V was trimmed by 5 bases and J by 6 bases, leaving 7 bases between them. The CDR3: CASSRTDGYTF. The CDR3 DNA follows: TGTGCCAGCAGCCGCACTGATGGCTACACCTTC.

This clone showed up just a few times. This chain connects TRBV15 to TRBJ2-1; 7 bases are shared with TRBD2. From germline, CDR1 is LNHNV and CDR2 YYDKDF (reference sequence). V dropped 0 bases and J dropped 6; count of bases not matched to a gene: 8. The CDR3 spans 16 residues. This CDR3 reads CATSREGRGNLNEQFF. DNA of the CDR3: TGTGCCACCAGCAGAGAGGGGCGGGGGAACCTCAATGAGCAGTTCTTC.

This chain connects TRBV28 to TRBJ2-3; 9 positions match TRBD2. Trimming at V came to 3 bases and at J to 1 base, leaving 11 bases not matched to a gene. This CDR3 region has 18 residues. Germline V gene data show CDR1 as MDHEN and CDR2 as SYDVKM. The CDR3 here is CASSFPSGGPLGTDTQYF. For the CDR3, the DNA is TGTGCCAGCAGTTTCCCCAGCGGGGGGCCTTTAGGCACAGATACGCAGTATTTT. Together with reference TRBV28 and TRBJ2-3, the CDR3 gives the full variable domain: DVKVTQSSRYLVKRTGEKVFLECVQDMDHENMFWYRQDPGLGLRLIYFSYDVKMKEKGDIPEGYSVSREKKERFSLILESASTNQTSMYLCASSFPSGGPLGTDTQYFGPGTRLTVL.

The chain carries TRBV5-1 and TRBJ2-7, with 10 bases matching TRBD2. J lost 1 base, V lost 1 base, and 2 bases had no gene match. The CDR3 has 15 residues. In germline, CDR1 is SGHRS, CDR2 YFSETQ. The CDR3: CASSLRTSGSYEQYF. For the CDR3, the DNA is TGCGCCAGCAGCTTGAGGACTAGCGGTTCCTACGAGCAGTACTTC.

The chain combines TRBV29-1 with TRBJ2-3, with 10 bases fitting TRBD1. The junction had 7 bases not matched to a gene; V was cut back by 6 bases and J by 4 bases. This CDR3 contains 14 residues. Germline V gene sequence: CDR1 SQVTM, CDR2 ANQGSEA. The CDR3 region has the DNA TGCAGCGTGCAGGACAGGGGGATGTCAGATACGCAGTATTTT. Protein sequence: CSVQDRGMSDTQYF.

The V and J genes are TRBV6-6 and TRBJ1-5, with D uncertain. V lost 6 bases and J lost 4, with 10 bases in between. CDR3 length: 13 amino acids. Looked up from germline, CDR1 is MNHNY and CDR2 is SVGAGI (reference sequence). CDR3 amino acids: CASSTQLNQPQHF. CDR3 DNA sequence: TGTGCCAGCAGCACCCAACTTAATCAGCCCCAGCATTTT.

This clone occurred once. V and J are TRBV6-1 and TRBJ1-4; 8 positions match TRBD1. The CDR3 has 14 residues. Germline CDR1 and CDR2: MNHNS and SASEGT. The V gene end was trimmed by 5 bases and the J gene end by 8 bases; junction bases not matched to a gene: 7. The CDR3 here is CASSYPDRGEKLFF. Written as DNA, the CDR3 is TGTGCCAGCAGTTATCCCGACAGGGGCGAAAAACTGTTTTTT.

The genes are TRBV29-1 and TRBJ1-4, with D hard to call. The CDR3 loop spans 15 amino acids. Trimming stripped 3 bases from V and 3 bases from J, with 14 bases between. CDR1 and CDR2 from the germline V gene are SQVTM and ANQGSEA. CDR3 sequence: CSVDSPGGPNEKLFF. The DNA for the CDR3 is TGCAGCGTTGATTCACCGGGTGGCCCTAATGAAAAACTGTTTTTT.

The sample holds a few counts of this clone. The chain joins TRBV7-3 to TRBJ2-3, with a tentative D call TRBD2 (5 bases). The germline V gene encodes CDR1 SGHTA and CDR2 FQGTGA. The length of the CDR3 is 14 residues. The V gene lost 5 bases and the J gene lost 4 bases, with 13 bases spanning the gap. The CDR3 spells CASSIGGPADTQYF. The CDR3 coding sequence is TGTGCCAGCAGCATAGGAGGACCCGCAGATACGCAGTATTTT.

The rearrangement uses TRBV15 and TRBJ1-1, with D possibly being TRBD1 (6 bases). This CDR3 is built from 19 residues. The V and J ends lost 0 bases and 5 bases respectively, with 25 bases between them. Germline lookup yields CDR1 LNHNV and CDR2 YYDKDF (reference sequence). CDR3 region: CATSRDRWGPMGRATEAFF. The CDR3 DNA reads TGTGCCACCAGCAGAGATCGATGGGGGCCCATGGGCCGGGCGACTGAAGCTTTCTTT. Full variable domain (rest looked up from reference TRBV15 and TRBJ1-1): DAMVIQNPRYQVTQFGKPVTLSCSQTLNHNVMYWYQQKSSQAPKLLFHYYDKDFNNEADTPDNFQSRRPNTSFCFLDIRSPGLGDTAMYLCATSRDRWGPMGRATEAFFGQGTRLTVV.

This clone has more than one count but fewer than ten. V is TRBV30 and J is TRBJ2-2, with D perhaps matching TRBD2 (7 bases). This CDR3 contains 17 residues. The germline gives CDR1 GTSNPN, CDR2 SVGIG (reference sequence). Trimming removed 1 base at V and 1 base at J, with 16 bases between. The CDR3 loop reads CAWSAQKGGLNTGELFF. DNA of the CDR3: TGTGCCTGGAGTGCCCAGAAGGGGGGGCTGAACACCGGGGAGCTGTTTTTT.

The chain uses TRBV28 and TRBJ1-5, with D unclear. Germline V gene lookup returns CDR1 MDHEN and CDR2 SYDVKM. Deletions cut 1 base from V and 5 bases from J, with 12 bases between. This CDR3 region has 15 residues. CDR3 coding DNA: TGTGCCAGCAGTTTATATTCCCGCCGGTATCAGCCCCAGCATTTT. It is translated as CASSLYSRRYQPQHF.

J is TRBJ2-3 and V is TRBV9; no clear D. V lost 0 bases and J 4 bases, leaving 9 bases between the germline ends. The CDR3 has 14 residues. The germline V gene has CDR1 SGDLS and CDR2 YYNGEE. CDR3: CASSVDPQADTQYF. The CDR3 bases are TGTGCCAGCAGCGTAGACCCCCAGGCAGATACGCAGTATTTT.